The TCR beta chain described here comes from a study of blood T cell repertoires in COVID-19. Clinical histories supplied by participants themselves formed the basis of cohort assignment. Original data processing: Using reference gene primer amplification, nucleated cell counts were estimated. This table comes from immunoSEQ multiplex PCR, and its TCRdb copy is limited to in-frame clones, with some not included. The V and J calls and clone size were taken over from that table, and D and trimming were inferred from the DNA. This repertoire shows about 250,000 clones, around 92% found once; its top ten account for 4%. Germline-derived CDR1 and CDR2 are LNHDA and SQIVND (reference sequence). The V gene end was trimmed by 5 bases and the J gene end by 7 bases; junction bases not matched to a gene: 8. This CDR3 region has 14 residues.

The TCR originated in a woman aged 30 to 39 with acute COVID-19. Sample: PBMCs or T cells enriched from blood (not recorded which). The chain uses TRBV19 and TRBJ1-2; 9 nucleotides align to TRBD1. CDR3 residues: CASSLDRGAAGYTF. For the CDR3, the DNA is TGTGCCAGTAGTCTGGACAGGGGCGCGGCTGGCTACACCTTC.